These 30 T cell receptor beta chains originate from one sample sequenced in a study of blood T cell repertoires in COVID-19. Sequenced by immunoSEQ multiplex PCR; TCRdb stores in-frame clones only, minus some. This table has 200,000 or so clones, more than 65% appearing once. Sequenced sample: peripheral blood. Source of these receptors: a human donor in a cohort sampled during active COVID-19.

The rearrangement joins TRBV12-3 or TRBV12-4 to TRBJ1-1, with unresolved D. The CDR3 covers 12 residues. V lost 10 bases, J lost 1 base, and 10 bases lay in between. The CDR3 loop is CAIPRENTEAFF. CDR3 in DNA: TGTGCCATCCCACGGGAGAACACTGAAGCTTTCTTT.

V usage is TRBV2 and J usage is TRBJ1-1; the D gene is possibly TRBD1 (6 bases). V lost 2 bases, J lost 2 bases, and 12 bases lay in between. The CDR3 contains 15 residues. Germline V lookup: CDR1 SNHLY, CDR2 FYNNEI. The CDR3 DNA reads as TGTGCCAGCAGTGAAATCGGCAGGGGAAACACTGAAGCTTTCTTT. Amino acid sequence: CASSEIGRGNTEAFF.

The chain recombines TRBV18 with TRBJ2-7, with D possibly being TRBD1 (6 bases). The CDR3 contains 12 residues. Trimming cost V 5 bases and J 5 bases, with 10 bases left between them. Germline CDR1 is KGHSH and CDR2 is LQKENI. The CDR3 protein is CASSAHRDEQYF. In DNA form, the CDR3 reads TGTGCCAGCTCAGCTCACAGGGACGAGCAGTACTTC.

Note on this clone: The DNA is left out, because the CDR3 cannot be placed on it with certainty; the CDR3 is given as TCRdb lists it. The chain employs TRBV12-3 or TRBV12-4 and TRBJ1-4; the table assigns TRBD1, which was not confirmed against the DNA. The CDR3 totals 12 residues, both ends included. CDR3 amino acids: CASSSGQGGLFF.

The chain employs TRBV28 and TRBJ2-1; D might be TRBD2 (5 bases). The V end lost 6 bases, the J end lost 5 bases, and 17 bases lay between the germline ends. Looked up from germline, CDR1 is MDHEN and CDR2 is SYDVKM. This CDR3 contains 15 residues. CDR3 sequence reads: CASRTGSSPNNEQFF. The DNA of the CDR3 is TGTGCCAGCAGGACTGGGTCTAGCCCGAACAATGAGCAGTTCTTC.

The chain employs TRBV15 and TRBJ1-2, with a weak D call TRBD1 (6 bases). The V end was cut by 1 base, the J end by 10 bases, with 16 bases between. The germline V gene has CDR1 LNHNV and CDR2 YYDKDF (reference sequence). The CDR3 is 14 residues long. The CDR3 DNA sequence: TGTGCCACCAGCAGAGCAAAGGGGACACGGGACTACACCTTC. Translation: CATSRAKGTRDYTF.

The chain employs TRBV24-1 and TRBJ1-4; D is unresolved. Germline values: CDR1 KGHDR, CDR2 SFDVKD. The CDR3 extends over 15 amino acids. V shed 3 bases and J shed 1 base, with 8 bases lying between them. CDR3 region: CATSDVGGTNEKLFF. CDR3 bases: TGTGCCACCAGTGATGTTGGAGGAACTAATGAAAAACTGTTTTTT.

The CDR3 is CATSRVGGPTYEQYF. The CDR3 DNA reads TGTGCCACCAGCAGAGTTGGCGGCCCGACCTACGAGCAGTACTTC. The gene calls are TRBV15 and TRBJ2-7; the D is unclear. The CDR3 loop spans 15 amino acids. Germline V gives CDR1 LNHNV, CDR2 YYDKDF (reference sequence). Trimming left V 1 base short and J 2 bases short, with 12 bases between.

The chain employs TRBV14 and TRBJ2-4; D perhaps matches TRBD2 (6 bases). The germline CDR1 and CDR2 sequences are SGHDN and FVKESK. V lost 1 base, J lost 3 bases, and 19 bases lay in between. The CDR3 consists of 18 residues. This chain's CDR3 is CASSQGFTPGLLKNIQYF. The CDR3 DNA reads as TGTGCCAGCAGCCAAGGGTTCACCCCGGGACTCCTCAAAAACATTCAGTACTTC.

This clone appeared a single time. The CDR3, as DNA: TGTGCCAGCAGTTACCCTACTAGCGGGAGAACAGATACGCAGTATTTT. It translates to CASSYPTSGRTDTQYF. The chain carries TRBV28 and TRBJ2-3, with 11 nucleotides matching TRBD2. The germline gives CDR1 MDHEN, CDR2 SYDVKM. Losses at the gene ends were 4 bases for V and 3 bases for J; bases not matched to a gene: 6. The CDR3 is 16 residues long.

V is TRBV15 and J is TRBJ2-1; TRBD1 agrees at 7 bases. This CDR3 spans 16 amino acids. The ends lost 1 base at V and 4 bases at J; junction bases unmatched: 7. Per the germline V gene, CDR1 is LNHNV and CDR2 is YYDKDF (reference sequence). CDR3 in amino acids: CATSRVWDRVYNEQFF. CDR3 in DNA: TGTGCCACCAGCAGAGTCTGGGACAGAGTTTACAATGAGCAGTTCTTC.

This chain joins TRBV2 and TRBJ1-1, with 7 bases that match TRBD1. The CDR3 consists of 14 residues. CDR1 SNHLY and CDR2 FYNNEI come from the germline V gene. With V trimmed by 2 bases and J by 7 bases, 7 bases remained unmatched. This CDR3 is CASSERQGSGEAFF. CDR3 nucleotides: TGTGCCAGCAGTGAAAGACAGGGAAGTGGTGAAGCTTTCTTT.

This clone appeared many times. The chain joins TRBV3-1 (or the pseudogene TRBV3-2) to TRBJ1-4, with 9 bases aligning to TRBD1. This CDR3 is built from 16 residues. V lost 6 bases to trimming and J lost 7 bases; unmatched junction nucleotides: 12. Germline CDR1 LGHDT, CDR2 YNNKEL (reference sequence). CDR3 residues: CASSPYSGTGSEKLFF. The CDR3 bases are TGTGCCAGCAGTCCTTATTCCGGGACAGGGAGTGAAAAACTGTTTTTT.

The chain carries TRBV2 and TRBJ1-5, with 7 positions matching TRBD1. CDR1 is SNHLY and CDR2 is FYNNEI in the germline V gene. The J segment lost 3 bases and the V segment lost 9 bases, leaving 5 bases of the junction unmatched. The CDR3 has 13 residues. The CDR3 nucleotides read TGTGCCAGTAACAGGGGTCCCAATCAGCCCCAGCATTTT. The encoded protein is CASNRGPNQPQHF.

The rearrangement joins TRBV19 to TRBJ1-2; 7 nucleotides agree with TRBD1. Germline V gene lookup returns CDR1 LNHDA and CDR2 SQIVND (reference sequence). The CDR3 covers 15 residues. Trimming cost V 5 bases and J 2 bases; bases outside gene matches: 8. CDR3 amino acids: CASSVPGQFNYGYTF. The CDR3 DNA reads TGTGCCAGTAGTGTTCCGGGACAGTTCAACTATGGCTACACCTTC.

V is TRBV15 and J is TRBJ1-4; no clear D. Trimming cost V 0 bases and J 3 bases, with 14 bases left between them. The CDR3 extends over 17 amino acids. Germline lookup yields CDR1 LNHNV and CDR2 YYDKDF (reference sequence). The CDR3 here is CATSRDLTRGANEKLFF. DNA of the CDR3: TGTGCCACCAGCAGAGATCTCACCCGCGGGGCTAATGAAAAACTGTTTTTT.

The genes are TRBV19 and TRBJ2-1; 9 nucleotides match TRBD2. The germline V gene encodes CDR1 LNHDA and CDR2 SQIVND (reference sequence). CDR3 size: 15 residues. V was pared by 4 bases and J by 14 bases, with 15 bases of the junction left unmatched. The DNA of the CDR3 is TGTGCCAGTAGTAGCCTTGTTGCGGGAGGGCGGCCGGAGTTCTTC. Translating it yields CASSSLVAGGRPEFF.

This clone showed up just once. The V gene is TRBV6-5, the J gene TRBJ2-3; the match to TRBD1 covers 8 bases. V gave up 6 bases and J gave up 2 bases; unmatched junction bases: 7. CDR3 length equals 15 residues. Germline CDR1 and CDR2: MNHEY and SVGAGI. The CDR3 loop is CASRDRAAPTDTQYF. In nucleotides, the CDR3 is TGTGCCAGCAGGGACAGGGCCGCTCCCACAGATACGCAGTATTTT.

This chain uses TRBV9 with TRBJ2-5; 8 nucleotides match TRBD2. CDR1 and CDR2 (germline): SGDLS, YYNGEE. V dropped 1 base and J dropped 5; count of bases not matched to a gene: 10. The CDR3 loop spans 16 amino acids. CDR3 residues: CASSVFWGTSGETQYF. The CDR3 DNA reads TGTGCCAGCAGCGTATTTTGGGGGACTAGTGGGGAGACCCAGTACTTC.

The chain uses TRBV19 and TRBJ1-1, with 8 bases identical to TRBD1. V was clipped by 5 bases and J by 5 bases; unmatched bases: 7. The V gene's germline CDR1 is LNHDA and CDR2 SQIVND (reference sequence). CDR3 size: 14 residues. CDR3 loop: CASSPGQGRTEAFF. The DNA for the CDR3 is TGTGCCAGTAGTCCTGGACAGGGCCGAACTGAAGCTTTCTTT.

V and J are TRBV9 and TRBJ2-6, with 11 bases identical to TRBD1. J was trimmed by 0 bases and V by 3 bases; bases with no gene match: 5. CDR3 size: 18 residues. CDR1 and CDR2 (germline): SGDLS, YYNGEE. The DNA for the CDR3 is TGTGCCAGCAGCGCCCGGGACAGGGGGGGCTCTGGGGCCAACGTCCTGACTTTC. It codes for CASSARDRGGSGANVLTF.

The chain carries TRBV7-5 and TRBJ2-7; the table's D gene call, TRBD1, was not cross checked with the DNA. TRBV7-5 is listed as a pseudogene. The CDR3 covers 16 residues. This CDR3 is CARSLLAPGSNYEQYF. CDR3 DNA: TGTGCCAGAAGCTTATTAGCCCCAGGGTCAAACTACGAGCAGTACTTC.

CDR3 loop: CASSPNLLAGLQETQYF. In nucleotides, the CDR3 is TGTGCCAGCTCACCTAACCTCCTCGCGGGCCTCCAAGAGACCCAGTACTTC. The chain uses TRBV18 and TRBJ2-5; D possibly corresponds to TRBD2 (5 bases). The germline V and J ends were trimmed by 3 bases and 1 base, with 18 bases remaining between them. Germline V gene sequence: CDR1 KGHSH, CDR2 LQKENI. This CDR3 comprises 17 residues.

This clone was counted between two and nine times. This CDR3 is CASIPDSRGLGNEQFF. The CDR3 bases are TGTGCCAGCATCCCGGATTCCAGGGGATTGGGCAATGAGCAGTTCTTC. This rearrangement joins TRBV7-8 to TRBJ2-1; TRBD1 might be the D (6 bases). The CDR3 contains 16 residues. With 7 bases removed from V and 6 bases from J, the gap between germline ends came to 22 bases. Germline assignment: CDR1 SGHVS and CDR2 FQNEAQ.

This rearrangement joins TRBV3-1 (or the pseudogene TRBV3-2) to TRBJ2-2, with a weak D call TRBD2 (7 bases). The CDR3 has 13 residues. Trimming took off 4 bases at V and 6 bases at J, with 9 bases between the two ends. The germline gives CDR1 LGHDT, CDR2 YNNKEL (reference sequence). The CDR3 nucleotides read TGTGCCAGCAGCCGAGGGGGGGCCGGGGAGCTGTTTTTT. Translation: CASSRGGAGELFF.

The chain recombines TRBV10-1 with TRBJ2-5; the D gene is possibly TRBD2 (7 bases). There are 14 residues in the CDR3. Germline V lookup: CDR1 WNHNN, CDR2 SYGVQD (reference sequence). Between the trimmed V and J ends, which lost 5 bases and 7 bases, there was a span of 17 bases. The CDR3 protein is CASSKGGQFRTQYF. The CDR3, as DNA: TGCGCCAGCAGTAAGGGGGGGCAGTTCCGGACCCAGTACTTC.

This chain uses TRBV6-2 or TRBV6-3 with TRBJ1-1, with 7 bases matching TRBD1. Trimming cost V 0 bases and J 7 bases; bases outside gene matches: 8. The CDR3 spans 15 residues. The germline V gene has CDR1 MNHEY and CDR2 SVGEGT. CDR3 nucleotide sequence: TGTGCCAGCAGTTACTCCAGACAGGGTTTTTTTGAAGCTTTCTTT. It encodes CASSYSRQGFFEAFF.

V usage is TRBV7-6 and J usage is TRBJ1-5; maybe TRBD1 (6 bases). The V gene lost 5 bases and the J gene lost 2 bases, with 22 bases spanning the gap. The germline CDR1 and CDR2 sequences are SGHVS and FNYEAQ. The CDR3 has 18 residues. The CDR3 is CASSPTSTGFTGNQPQHF. The CDR3 bases are TGTGCCAGCAGCCCCACCAGTACAGGGTTTACCGGCAATCAGCCCCAGCATTTT.

The rearrangement joins TRBV30 to TRBJ1-2; the D is unclear. Germline lookup yields CDR1 GTSNPN and CDR2 SVGIG (reference sequence). The CDR3 has 11 amino acids. The V gene lost 6 bases and the J gene lost 4 bases, with 9 bases spanning the gap. The CDR3 is CACRELYGYTF. For the CDR3, the DNA is TGTGCCTGTCGAGAGCTCTATGGCTACACCTTC. Using reference TRBV30 and TRBJ1-2 for the parts outside the CDR3, the full variable domain is SQTIHQWPATLVQPVGSPLSLECTVEGTSNPNLYWYRQAAGRGLQLLFYSVGIGQISSEVPQNLSASRPQDRQFILSSKKLLLSDSGFYLCACRELYGYTFGSGTRLTVV.

The rearrangement joins TRBV12-5 to TRBJ2-1; 9 bases line up with TRBD2. CDR1 and CDR2 (germline): LGHNT, FRNRAP. The CDR3 loop spans 15 amino acids. Losses at the gene ends were 1 base for V and 4 bases for J; bases not matched to a gene: 2. The DNA of the CDR3 is TGTGCTAGTGGTTTGGGACTAGCGGTTTACAATGAGCAGTTCTTC. Amino acids: CASGLGLAVYNEQFF.